This T cell receptor beta chain appears in the sequencing data of a study of T cell repertoires in cytomegalovirus infection. Turning to the study itself: Public TCR beta signature analysis indicated the presence of both CMV infection and matching HLA type. Study-level results: CMV-specific TCR beta clonotypes restricted by HLA-C dominated the ex vivo response. Identification of carriers of CMV plus the relevant HLA was performed using cumulative public TCR beta family frequency.

The CDR3 totals 15 residues. Germline loops: CDR1 SGHVS, CDR2 FNYEAQ. TCRdb recomputed calls from the reads with MiXCR, one row per CDR3 protein. The sample contains 350,000 to 500,000 distinct CDR3 sequences, 31% of which appear only once. Regarding this clonotype: Its antigen is not identified. One end of the junction is discordant with germline, which a read error may explain.

The genes are TRBV7-6 and TRBJ2-5; D is uncertain. This sequence was found in a human donor in good health (CMV status not recorded). Some clones in this sample may be carry-over from other donors' samples. The sample consisted of PBMCs. CDR3 in amino acids: CASSPQTALQEPQYF. CDR3 sequence (DNA): TGTGCCAGCAGCCCACAGACCGCCCTCCAAGAGCCCCAGTACTTC.